These 16 T cell receptor beta chains came from one sample sequenced in a study of blood T cell repertoires in COVID-19. Data came from immunoSEQ multiplex PCR; TCRdb stores just in-frame clones and leaves some out. The sample has some 200,000 clones, roughly 80% seen once. The source material was peripheral blood. All receptors come from an older woman with acute or convalescent COVID-19.

This rearrangement joins TRBV7-2 to TRBJ1-2; D might be TRBD1 (5 bases). V gave up 6 bases and J gave up 4 bases, with 24 bases separating them. Per germline, CDR1 SGHTA and CDR2 FQGNSA. This CDR3 has 17 residues. The CDR3 loop is CASSPTPGRGNPYGYTF. DNA of the CDR3: TGTGCCAGCAGTCCAACCCCGGGACGGGGGAACCCCTATGGCTACACCTTC.

The rearrangement joins TRBV13 to TRBJ2-7; 7 positions match TRBD2. Per the germline V gene, CDR1 is PRHDT and CDR2 is FYEKMQ (reference sequence). This CDR3 contains 14 residues. J gave up 2 bases and V 5 bases, and 6 bases lay outside the gene matches. DNA for the CDR3: TGTGCCAGCAGCCCGGGCGGGGGAGCCTACGAGCAGTACTTC. Translating gives CASSPGGGAYEQYF.

The chain joins TRBV18 to TRBJ2-3; TRBD2 matches 10 bases. The CDR3 spans 15 residues. V was pared by 3 bases and J by 4 bases, with 4 bases of the junction left unmatched. Germline V gives CDR1 KGHSH, CDR2 LQKENI. CDR3 sequence: CASSPLAGGADTQYF. CDR3 DNA: TGTGCCAGCTCACCCTTAGCGGGGGGTGCAGATACGCAGTATTTT.

The gene calls are TRBV6-2 or TRBV6-3 and TRBJ1-6; unclear D gene. V was clipped by 4 bases and J by 5 bases, with 15 bases between them. The V gene's germline CDR1 is MNHEY and CDR2 SVGEGT. This CDR3 region has 16 residues. The CDR3 DNA reads TGTGCCAGCAGTTGGGTGACGGGGTCCCATAATTCACCCCTCCACTTT. This translates into CASSWVTGSHNSPLHF.

This chain links TRBV5-1 with TRBJ1-2; a weak D match, TRBD1 (5 bases). Trimming cost V 4 bases and J 3 bases, with 19 bases left between them. The germline V gene has CDR1 SGHRS and CDR2 YFSETQ. CDR3 size: 16 residues. The CDR3 sequence is CASSPGTLPGDYGYTF. In DNA form, the CDR3 reads TGCGCCAGCAGCCCAGGGACTCTCCCAGGTGACTATGGCTACACCTTC.

This chain links TRBV6-6 with TRBJ1-2; possibly TRBD1 for D (6 bases). Germline CDR1 MNHNY, CDR2 SVGAGI (reference sequence). Deletions cut 4 bases from V and 4 bases from J, with 13 bases between. This CDR3 has 14 residues. The CDR3 loop reads CASSSPTGTYGYTF. The CDR3 region has the DNA TGTGCCAGCAGTTCACCTACAGGGACCTATGGCTACACCTTC.

The V gene is TRBV4-1, the J gene TRBJ1-2; 9 positions match TRBD1. The CDR3 runs to 16 residues. CDR1 is MGHRA, CDR2 YSYEKL, per germline. With 0 bases clipped from V and 8 bases from J, the junction kept 10 bases outside the gene matches. CDR3 in amino acids: CASSQDLGTGHDGYTF. The CDR3 nucleotides read TGCGCCAGCAGCCAAGATCTCGGGACAGGGCATGACGGCTACACCTTC.

V usage is TRBV4-1 and J usage is TRBJ1-1; D unresolved. V lost 0 bases to trimming and J lost 1 base, with 12 bases between them. Germline CDR1 reads MGHRA; CDR2 reads YSYEKL. The CDR3 length is 16 residues. For the CDR3, the DNA is TGCGCCAGCAGCCAAGATTTGACGGGTGGGAACACTGAAGCTTTCTTT. Its protein product is CASSQDLTGGNTEAFF.

As DNA, the CDR3 is TGTGCCAGCAGTGTGGCAGGGGGCCGGGGTGCTTTCTTT. Its protein product is CASSVAGGRGAFF. The rearrangement links TRBV2 to TRBJ1-1, with 8 bases that match TRBD1. The germline CDR1 and CDR2 sequences are SNHLY and FYNNEI. The V gene end was trimmed by 4 bases and the J gene end by 11 bases; junction bases not matched to a gene: 9. This CDR3 has 13 amino acids.

The chain joins TRBV6-5 to TRBJ1-4, with a tentative D call TRBD1 (6 bases). CDR1 MNHEY and CDR2 SVGAGI come from the germline V gene. V was trimmed by 6 bases and J by 8 bases, leaving 19 bases between them. CDR3 length: 15 residues. In nucleotides, the CDR3 is TGTGCCAGCAGCGTTCGGGGGGCCTTCCGGGAAAAACTGTTTTTT. Its protein is CASSVRGAFREKLFF.

CDR3 in DNA: TGTGCCAGCAGAGAACAGGGGGCAGGCTATGGCTACACCTTC. This encodes CASREQGAGYGYTF. This chain connects TRBV5-4 to TRBJ1-2; 9 bases line up with TRBD1. CDR3 length: 14 amino acids. Germline CDR1 is SGHNT and CDR2 is YYREEE (reference sequence). With 5 bases clipped from V and 4 bases from J, the junction kept 6 bases outside the gene matches.

The rearrangement links TRBV7-2 to TRBJ2-1; TRBD1 agrees at 8 bases. CDR1 and CDR2 (germline): SGHTA, FQGNSA. The CDR3 loop spans 16 amino acids. Losses at the gene ends were 2 bases for V and 9 bases for J; bases not matched to a gene: 12. CDR3 in DNA: TGTGCCAGCAGCTTAATCCCGGCAGGGGGCTCAGGTGAGCAGTTCTTC. Translating it yields CASSLIPAGGSGEQFF.

The gene calls are TRBV6-5 and TRBJ1-1, with 10 bases that match TRBD1. Looked up from germline, CDR1 is MNHEY and CDR2 is SVGAGI. This CDR3 contains 13 residues. J was trimmed by 5 bases and V by 6 bases; bases with no gene match: 3. CDR3 DNA sequence: TGTGCCAGCAGGGACAGGGGGTGGACTGAAGCTTTCTTT. It specifies CASRDRGWTEAFF.

V is TRBV12-3 or TRBV12-4 and J is TRBJ1-1; perhaps TRBD1 as D (5 bases). Deletions cut 11 bases from V and 6 bases from J, with 16 bases between. The length of the CDR3 is 12 residues. The DNA of the CDR3 is TGTGCCTGTCGGGGGAGAGAACCTGAAGCTTTCTTT. Its translation is CACRGREPEAFF.

The chain links TRBV21-1 to TRBJ1-3; the table gives TRBD1 as D, unverified against the DNA. TRBV21-1 is a pseudogene locus. This CDR3 has 15 residues. The CDR3 nucleotides are TGTGCCAGCAGCAAAGAGTCAGACTCTGGAAACACCATATATTTT. Translated: CASSKESDSGNTIYF.

A word on this clone: Distinct nucleotide sequences in the sample also encode this CDR3. The chain recombines TRBV30 with TRBJ1-1, with D possibly matching TRBD1 (5 bases). V was shortened by 0 bases and J by 5 bases, with 7 bases between the two germline ends. Germline V CDR1 and CDR2: GTSNPN, SVGIG (reference sequence). The CDR3 is 12 amino acids. The CDR3 sequence: CAWSVRGTEAFF. The CDR3 DNA reads TGTGCCTGGAGTGTACGGGGGACTGAAGCTTTCTTT.